A single sample gave rise to the 11 T cell receptor beta chains below, sequenced in a study of vaccination and CD4 T cells after COVID-19. Once obtained from cultured CD4+ T cells, the DNA was sequenced using the Oncomine TCR Beta short-read assay. TCRdb called the PCR reads again in MiXCR, with one record for every CDR3 protein. The sample carries roughly 17,000 distinct CDR3 sequences, 70% recorded once. The treatment was: approximately 11-day PBMC culture with coronavirus spike peptide pools or control peptides (ViraFEST assay). These receptors lack a known antigen. Sequencing input: CD4+ T cells from blood, cultured in vitro. The receptors stem from a human donor who had recovered from COVID-19.

The chain uses TRBV6-1 and TRBJ1-1; D might be TRBD1 (5 bases). The CDR3 runs to 14 residues. The germline V gene has CDR1 MNHNS and CDR2 SASEGT. V shed 5 bases and J shed 5 bases, with 15 bases lying between them. The CDR3 nucleotides read TGTGCCAGCAGTAGCGGGACCTCAGGGACTGAAGCTTTCTTT. This encodes CASSSGTSGTEAFF.

The genes are TRBV19 and TRBJ1-5; D not certain. This CDR3 comprises 15 residues. Trimming took 7 bases from V and 0 from J, leaving 13 bases between them. Germline values: CDR1 LNHDA, CDR2 SQIVND (reference sequence). The CDR3, as DNA: TGTGCCAGTAACGACGGGAGTTATAGCAATCAGCCCCAGCATTTT. It is translated as CASNDGSYSNQPQHF. Combining the CDR3 with reference TRBV19 and TRBJ1-5 gives the whole variable domain DGGITQSPKYLFRKEGQNVTLSCEQNLNHDAMYWYRQDPGQGLRLIYYSQIVNDFQKGDIAEGYSVSREKKESFPLTVTSAQKNPTAFYLCASNDGSYSNQPQHFGDGTRLSIL.

CDR3 loop: CASGRGGTEAFF. The CDR3 DNA reads as TGTGCCAGCGGGAGGGGGGGTACTGAAGCTTTCTTT. V usage is TRBV6-2 or TRBV6-3 and J usage is TRBJ1-1; TRBD1 is a possible D gene (6 bases). V lost 8 bases to trimming and J lost 5 bases, with 12 bases between them. This CDR3 comprises 12 residues. Germline CDR1 and CDR2: MNHEY and SVGEGT.

The rearrangement uses TRBV6-1 and TRBJ2-3, with TRBD2 as a possible D gene (5 bases). Between the trimmed V and J ends, which lost 7 bases and 0 bases, there was a span of 20 bases. This CDR3 has 17 residues. Germline V lookup: CDR1 MNHNS, CDR2 SASEGT. The CDR3 is CASTQAVGAASTDTQYF. CDR3 bases: TGTGCCAGCACTCAAGCAGTGGGAGCGGCTAGCACAGATACGCAGTATTTT.

The rearrangement joins TRBV11-3 to TRBJ1-1; TRBD1 matches 7 bases. V lost 9 bases, J lost 4 bases, and 8 bases stayed unmatched. The CDR3 runs to 13 residues. CDR1 and CDR2 from the germline V gene are SGHNT and YENEEA. CDR3 region: CASSMTGTTEAFF. CDR3 DNA sequence: TGTGCCAGTTCGATGACAGGGACCACTGAAGCTTTCTTT.

The CDR3 DNA sequence: TGTGCCAGCAGCTTAGATCTGCCAGGGAACTATGGCTACACCTTC. Protein product: CASSLDLPGNYGYTF. V is TRBV11-2 and J is TRBJ1-2; D may be TRBD1 (5 bases). The CDR3 loop spans 15 amino acids. Germline V gives CDR1 SGHAT, CDR2 FQNNGV. V lost 0 bases to trimming and J lost 2 bases, with 10 bases between them.

The chain couples TRBV20-1 to TRBJ1-2, with D perhaps matching TRBD1 (5 bases). CDR1 is DFQATT and CDR2 is SNEGSKA in the germline V gene (reference sequence). The CDR3 covers 13 residues. Trimming pared 1 base from V and 3 bases from J, leaving 9 bases between. The CDR3 protein is CSARVTVDYGYTF. DNA of the CDR3: TGCAGTGCTAGAGTGACAGTAGACTATGGCTACACCTTC.

The chain combines TRBV19 with TRBJ1-1; unclear D gene. The germline CDR1 and CDR2 sequences are LNHDA and SQIVND (reference sequence). The CDR3 loop spans 13 amino acids. V lost 5 bases to trimming and J lost 5 bases, with 12 bases between them. CDR3 coding DNA: TGTGCCAGTAGTGGGCAGCACGGGACTGAAGCTTTCTTT. This translates into CASSGQHGTEAFF.

This clonotype was detected only a few times. The rearrangement joins TRBV20-1 to TRBJ1-6, with TRBD1 matching over 8 bases. Per the germline V gene, CDR1 is DFQATT and CDR2 is SNEGSKA (reference sequence). The V and J ends lost 2 bases and 7 bases, in that order; junction bases with no gene match: 7. This CDR3 has 15 residues. CDR3 sequence reads: CSARQGATINSPLHF. As DNA, the CDR3 is TGCAGTGCTAGACAGGGGGCAACAATAAATTCACCCCTCCACTTT.

The chain is built from TRBV11-2 and TRBJ2-3; 7 bases map to TRBD2. The V and J ends lost 5 bases and 0 bases, in that order; junction bases with no gene match: 2. Germline CDR1 SGHAT, CDR2 FQNNGV. The CDR3 runs to 14 residues. This chain's CDR3 is CASSLRGSTDTQYF. CDR3 nucleotides: TGTGCCAGCAGCCTGCGGGGGAGCACAGATACGCAGTATTTT.

V is TRBV20-1 and J is TRBJ2-2; no reliable D call. This CDR3 has 14 amino acids. The V end lost 5 bases, the J end lost 1 base, and 11 bases lay between the germline ends. Germline CDR1 and CDR2: DFQATT and SNEGSKA (reference sequence). CDR3 protein: CSALLNLNTGELFF. The CDR3 nucleotides are TGCAGTGCTCTTCTGAACTTGAACACCGGGGAGCTGTTTTTT.